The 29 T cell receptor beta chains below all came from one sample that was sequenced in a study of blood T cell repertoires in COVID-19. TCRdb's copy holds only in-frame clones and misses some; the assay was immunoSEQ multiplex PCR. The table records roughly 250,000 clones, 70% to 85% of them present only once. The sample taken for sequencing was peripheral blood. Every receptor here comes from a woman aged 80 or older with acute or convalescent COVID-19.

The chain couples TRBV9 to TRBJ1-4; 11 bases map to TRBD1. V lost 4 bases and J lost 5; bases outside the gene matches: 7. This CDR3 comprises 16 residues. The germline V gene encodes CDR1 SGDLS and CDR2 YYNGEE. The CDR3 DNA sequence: TGTGCCAGCAGCAAAGCGGGGGACAGGGGGAATGAAAAACTGTTTTTT. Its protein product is CASSKAGDRGNEKLFF.

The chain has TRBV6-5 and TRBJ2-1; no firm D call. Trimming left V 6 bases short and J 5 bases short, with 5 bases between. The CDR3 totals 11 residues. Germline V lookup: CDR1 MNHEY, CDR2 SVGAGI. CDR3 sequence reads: CASRNNNEQFF. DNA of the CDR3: TGTGCCAGCAGAAATAACAATGAGCAGTTCTTC.

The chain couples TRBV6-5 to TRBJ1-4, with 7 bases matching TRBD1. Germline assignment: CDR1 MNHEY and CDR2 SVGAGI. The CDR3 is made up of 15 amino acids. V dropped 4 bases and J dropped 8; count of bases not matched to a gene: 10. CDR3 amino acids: CASSSNYRGEEKLFF. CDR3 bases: TGTGCCAGCAGTTCCAATTACAGGGGTGAGGAAAAACTGTTTTTT.

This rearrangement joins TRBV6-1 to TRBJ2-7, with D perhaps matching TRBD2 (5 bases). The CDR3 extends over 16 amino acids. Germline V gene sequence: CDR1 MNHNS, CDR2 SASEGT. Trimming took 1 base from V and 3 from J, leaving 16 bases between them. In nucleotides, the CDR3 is TGTGCCAGCAGTGAAGTCCCTCCGGGATGGAACTACGAGCAGTACTTC. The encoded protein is CASSEVPPGWNYEQYF.

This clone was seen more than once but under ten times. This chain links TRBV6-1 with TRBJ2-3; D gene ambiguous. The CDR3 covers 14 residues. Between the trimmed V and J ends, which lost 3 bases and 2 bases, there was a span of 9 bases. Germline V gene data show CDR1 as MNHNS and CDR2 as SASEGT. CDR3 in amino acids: CASSDRHATDTQYF. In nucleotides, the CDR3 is TGTGCCAGCAGTGACAGGCACGCCACAGATACGCAGTATTTT.

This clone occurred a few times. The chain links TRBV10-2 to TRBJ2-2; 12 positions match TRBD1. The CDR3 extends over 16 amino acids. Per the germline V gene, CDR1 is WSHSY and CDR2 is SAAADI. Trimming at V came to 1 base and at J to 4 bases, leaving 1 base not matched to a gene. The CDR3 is CASSEWDRGRTGELFF. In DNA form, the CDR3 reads TGCGCCAGCAGTGAGTGGGACAGGGGGCGCACCGGGGAGCTGTTTTTT.

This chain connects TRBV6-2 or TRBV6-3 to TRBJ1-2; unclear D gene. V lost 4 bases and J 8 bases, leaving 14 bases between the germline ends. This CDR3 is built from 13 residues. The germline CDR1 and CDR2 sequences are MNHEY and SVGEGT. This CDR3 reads CASSSQLGRGYTF. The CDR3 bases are TGTGCCAGCAGTTCTCAACTCGGTCGGGGCTACACCTTC.

The CDR3 sequence is CASSFGGREKLFF. Written as DNA, the CDR3 is TGTGCCAGCAGTTTCGGGGGGCGGGAAAAACTGTTTTTT. This chain links TRBV12-3 or TRBV12-4 with TRBJ1-4; perhaps TRBD1 as D (6 bases). Trimming left V 3 bases short and J 8 bases short, with 10 bases between. The CDR3 runs 13 residues.

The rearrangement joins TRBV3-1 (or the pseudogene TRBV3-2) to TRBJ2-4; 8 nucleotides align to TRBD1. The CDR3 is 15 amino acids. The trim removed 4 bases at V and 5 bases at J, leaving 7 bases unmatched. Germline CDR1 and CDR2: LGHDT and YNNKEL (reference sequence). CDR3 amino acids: CASSRTGLGENIQYF. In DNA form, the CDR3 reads TGTGCCAGCAGCCGGACAGGGTTGGGCGAAAACATTCAGTACTTC.

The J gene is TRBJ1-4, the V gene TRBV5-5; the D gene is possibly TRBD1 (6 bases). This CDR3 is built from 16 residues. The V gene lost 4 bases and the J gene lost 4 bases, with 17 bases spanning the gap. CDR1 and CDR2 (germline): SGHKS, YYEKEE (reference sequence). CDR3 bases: TGTGCCAGCAGCCCCCTACGGGGGGCTAGTAATGAAAAACTGTTTTTT. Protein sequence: CASSPLRGASNEKLFF.

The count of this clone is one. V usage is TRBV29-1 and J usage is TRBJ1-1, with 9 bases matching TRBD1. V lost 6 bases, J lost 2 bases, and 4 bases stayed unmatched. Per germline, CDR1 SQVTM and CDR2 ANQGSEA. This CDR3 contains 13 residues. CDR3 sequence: CSVGTGFNTEAFF. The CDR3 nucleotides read TGCAGCGTCGGGACAGGGTTCAACACTGAAGCTTTCTTT.

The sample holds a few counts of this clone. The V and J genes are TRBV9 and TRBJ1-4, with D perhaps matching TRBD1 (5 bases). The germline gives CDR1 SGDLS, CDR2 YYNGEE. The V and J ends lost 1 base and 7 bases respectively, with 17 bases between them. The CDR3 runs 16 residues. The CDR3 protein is CASSVLDGARGEKLFF. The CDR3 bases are TGTGCCAGCAGCGTATTAGACGGGGCGCGGGGTGAAAAACTGTTTTTT.

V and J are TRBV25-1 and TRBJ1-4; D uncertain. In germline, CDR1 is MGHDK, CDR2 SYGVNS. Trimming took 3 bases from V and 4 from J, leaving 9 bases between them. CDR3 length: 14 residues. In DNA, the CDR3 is TGTGCCAGCAGTGAGGGCCTACTTAATGAAAAACTGTTTTTT. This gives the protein CASSEGLLNEKLFF.

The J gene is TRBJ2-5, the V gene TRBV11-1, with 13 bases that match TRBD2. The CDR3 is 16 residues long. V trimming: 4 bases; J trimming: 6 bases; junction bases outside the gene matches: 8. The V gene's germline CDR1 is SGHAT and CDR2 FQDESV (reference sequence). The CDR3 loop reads CASSSSGLAGEKTQYF. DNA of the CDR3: TGTGCCAGCAGCTCCTCCGGACTAGCGGGGGAAAAGACCCAGTACTTC.

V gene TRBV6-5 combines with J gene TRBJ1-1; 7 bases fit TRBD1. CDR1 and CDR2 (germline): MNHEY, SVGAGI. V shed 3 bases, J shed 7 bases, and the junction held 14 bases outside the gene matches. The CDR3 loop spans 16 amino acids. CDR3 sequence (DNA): TGTGCCAGCAGTTATTGGTCCGGGACAGCGCATGGTGAAGCTTTCTTT. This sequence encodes CASSYWSGTAHGEAFF.

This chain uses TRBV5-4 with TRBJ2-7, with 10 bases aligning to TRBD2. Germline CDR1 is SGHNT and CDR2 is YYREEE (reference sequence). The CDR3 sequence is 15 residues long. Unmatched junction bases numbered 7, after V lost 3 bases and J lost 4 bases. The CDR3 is CASSYHSGGGYEQYF. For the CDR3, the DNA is TGTGCCAGCAGCTACCACAGCGGGGGGGGTTACGAGCAGTACTTC.

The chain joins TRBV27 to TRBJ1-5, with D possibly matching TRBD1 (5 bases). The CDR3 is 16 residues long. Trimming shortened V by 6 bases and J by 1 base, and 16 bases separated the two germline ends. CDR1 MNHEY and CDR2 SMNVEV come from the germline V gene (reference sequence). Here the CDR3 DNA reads TGTGCCAGCAGCCGGGAGGGCAGGGCAAGCAATCAGCCCCAGCATTTT. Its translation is CASSREGRASNQPQHF.

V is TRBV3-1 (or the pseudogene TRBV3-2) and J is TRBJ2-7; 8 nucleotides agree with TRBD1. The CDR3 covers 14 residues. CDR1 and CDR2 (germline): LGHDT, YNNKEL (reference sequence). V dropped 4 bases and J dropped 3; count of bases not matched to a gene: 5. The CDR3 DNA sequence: TGTGCCAGCAGCCTCGGACAGGGAGGCTACGAGCAGTACTTC. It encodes CASSLGQGGYEQYF.

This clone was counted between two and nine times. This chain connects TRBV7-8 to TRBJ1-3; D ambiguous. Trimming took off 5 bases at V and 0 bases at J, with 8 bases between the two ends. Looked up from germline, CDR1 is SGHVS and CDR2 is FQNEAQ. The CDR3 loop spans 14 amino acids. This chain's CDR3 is CASSQGSSGNTIYF. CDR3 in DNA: TGTGCCAGCAGCCAAGGGAGCTCTGGAAACACCATATATTTT.

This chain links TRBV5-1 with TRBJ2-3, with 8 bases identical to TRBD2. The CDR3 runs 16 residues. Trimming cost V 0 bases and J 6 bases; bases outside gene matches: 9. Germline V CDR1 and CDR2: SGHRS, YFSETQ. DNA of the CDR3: TGCGCCAGCAGCTTGGCAGGTGGACTAGCTAGTGATACGCAGTATTTT. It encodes CASSLAGGLASDTQYF.

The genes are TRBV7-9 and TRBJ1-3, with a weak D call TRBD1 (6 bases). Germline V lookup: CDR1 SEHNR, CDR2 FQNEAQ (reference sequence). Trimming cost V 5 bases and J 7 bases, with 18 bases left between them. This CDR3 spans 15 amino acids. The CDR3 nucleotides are TGTGCCAGCAGCCAGACGGCCGACAGGTTGAACACCATATATTTT. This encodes CASSQTADRLNTIYF.

CDR3 protein: CSVEVGAQLGGYTF. CDR3 nucleotides: TGCAGCGTTGAGGTGGGGGCGCAGTTAGGAGGCTACACCTTC. The chain is built from TRBV29-1 and TRBJ1-2; maybe TRBD1 (6 bases). This CDR3 has 14 amino acids. V was shortened by 3 bases and J by 8 bases, with 19 bases between the two germline ends. The germline V gene has CDR1 SQVTM and CDR2 ANQGSEA.

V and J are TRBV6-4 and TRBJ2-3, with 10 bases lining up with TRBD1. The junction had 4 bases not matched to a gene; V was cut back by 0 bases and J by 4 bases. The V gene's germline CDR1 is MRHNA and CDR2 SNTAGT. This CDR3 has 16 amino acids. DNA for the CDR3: TGTGCCAGCAGTGACTCGGGGACAGGGGCAGCAGATACGCAGTATTTT. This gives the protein CASSDSGTGAADTQYF.

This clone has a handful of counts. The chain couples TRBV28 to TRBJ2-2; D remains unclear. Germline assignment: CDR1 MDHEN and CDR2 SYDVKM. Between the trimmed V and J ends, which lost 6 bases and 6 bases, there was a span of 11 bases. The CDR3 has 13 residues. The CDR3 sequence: CASSLGWAGELFF. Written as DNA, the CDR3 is TGTGCCAGCAGCCTAGGTTGGGCCGGGGAGCTGTTTTTT. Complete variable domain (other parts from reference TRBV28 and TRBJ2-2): DVKVTQSSRYLVKRTGEKVFLECVQDMDHENMFWYRQDPGLGLRLIYFSYDVKMKEKGDIPEGYSVSREKKERFSLILESASTNQTSMYLCASSLGWAGELFFGEGSRLTVL.

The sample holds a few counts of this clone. The CDR3 spells CASSPSQGAHQPQHF. As DNA, the CDR3 is TGTGCCAGCTCACCAAGCCAGGGGGCCCATCAGCCCCAGCATTTT. V is TRBV18 and J is TRBJ1-5; TRBD1 matches 8 bases. This CDR3 has 15 amino acids. V gave up 2 bases and J gave up 5 bases; unmatched junction bases: 5. Looked up from germline, CDR1 is KGHSH and CDR2 is LQKENI.

The CDR3 protein is CATSQGQETQYF. The CDR3 DNA reads as TGTGCCACGTCACAGGGCCAAGAGACCCAGTACTTC. The chain links TRBV19 to TRBJ2-5; weak D call: TRBD1 (6 bases). This CDR3 is 12 amino acids long. The V gene's germline CDR1 is LNHDA and CDR2 SQIVND (reference sequence). V lost 10 bases and J 1 base, leaving 10 bases between the germline ends.

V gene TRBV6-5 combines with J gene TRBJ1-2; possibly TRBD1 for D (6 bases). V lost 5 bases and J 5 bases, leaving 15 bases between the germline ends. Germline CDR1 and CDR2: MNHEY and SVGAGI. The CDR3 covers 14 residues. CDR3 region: CASSRGSGQYGYTF. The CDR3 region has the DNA TGTGCCAGCAGTCGGGGATCTGGACAGTATGGCTACACCTTC.

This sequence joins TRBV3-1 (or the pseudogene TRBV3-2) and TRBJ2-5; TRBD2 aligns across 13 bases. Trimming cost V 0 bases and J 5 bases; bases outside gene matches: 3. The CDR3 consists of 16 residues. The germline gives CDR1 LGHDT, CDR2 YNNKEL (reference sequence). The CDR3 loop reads CASSQELAGGRETQYF. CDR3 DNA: TGTGCCAGCAGCCAAGAACTAGCGGGAGGGCGGGAGACCCAGTACTTC.

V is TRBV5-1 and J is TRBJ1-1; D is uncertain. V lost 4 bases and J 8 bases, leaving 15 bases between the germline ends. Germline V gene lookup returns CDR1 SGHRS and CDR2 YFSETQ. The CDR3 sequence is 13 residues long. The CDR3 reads CASSPEQVTEAFF. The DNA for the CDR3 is TGCGCCAGCAGCCCCGAGCAGGTCACCGAAGCTTTCTTT.